The following is a T cell receptor beta chain sequence with its context. Germline values: CDR1 SGHTA, CDR2 FQGNSA. V lost 5 bases to trimming and J lost 3 bases, with 11 bases between them. This CDR3 has 13 amino acids. This record comes from a study of blood T cell repertoires in COVID-19. Study-wide context: Sites in the United States, Italy and Spain provided acute and convalescent COVID-19 samples. In each case, the material was cDNA or gDNA derived from T cells, B-cell-depleted T cells, or PBMCs.

Authors' methods: Nucleated cell number was recorded as an estimate derived from reference gene primer amplification. Produced via immunoSEQ multiplex PCR; TCRdb's table is partial and in-frame only. V and J calls and clone size are those listed in that table; D and trimming were worked out from the DNA. This sample has about 300,000 clones; around nine tenths occur once, and the top ten carry roughly 1.3%. The chain employs TRBV7-2 and TRBJ2-7, with D hard to call. The TCR was taken from a man in his 70s with acute or convalescent COVID-19. Sequencing used peripheral blood. CDR3 sequence reads: CASSRENSYEQYF. The CDR3 DNA reads TGTGCCAGCAGCCGCGAGAACAGCTACGAGCAGTACTTC.